The 29 T cell receptor beta chains listed next were all sequenced from one sample in a study of CD8 T cells in ankylosing spondylitis (dated by TCRdb to between 2016 and 2019). The library was produced with 5' RACE. Sequencing instrument: Illumina HiSeq 2500. The public reads were quality trimmed at Q25 with fastp and then assembled into clones with MiXCR by TCRdb, keeping productive beta chains. One record per CDR3 amino acid sequence lists the most common genes and DNA. Here the sample has under 130,000 distinct CDR3 sequences; 24% occur a single time. The ten largest clonotypes hold roughly an eighth of the sample. Sequenced sample: synovial fluid, either unsorted or a sorted T cell fraction (not recorded which). Receptor source: a male donor with ankylosing spondylitis.

The genes are TRBV4-1 and TRBJ2-1, with 11 positions matching TRBD2. This CDR3 comprises 16 residues. V lost 2 bases, J lost 9 bases, and 9 bases stayed unmatched. The V gene's germline CDR1 is MGHRA and CDR2 YSYEKL. The CDR3, as DNA: TGCGCCAGCAGCCAAAGTCGGACTAGCGGGTATGTTGAGCAGTTCTTC. It is translated as CASSQSRTSGYVEQFF.

This clonotype was detected many times. This chain connects TRBV20-1 to TRBJ2-2; possible D gene TRBD2, 5 bases. Germline CDR1 and CDR2: DFQATT and SNEGSKA (reference sequence). The CDR3 contains 15 residues. Trimming stripped 1 base from V and 0 bases from J, with 9 bases between. CDR3 sequence reads: CSARVIGTNTGELFF. The DNA for the CDR3 is TGCAGTGCTAGAGTGATCGGGACGAACACCGGGGAGCTGTTTTTT.

V usage is TRBV20-1 and J usage is TRBJ2-1; 7 bases fit TRBD2. The CDR3 totals 15 residues. Germline lookup yields CDR1 DFQATT and CDR2 SNEGSKA (reference sequence). The ends lost 6 bases at V and 0 bases at J; junction bases unmatched: 8. The CDR3 loop is CSALSGPLSYNEQFF. The DNA for the CDR3 is TGCAGTGCCCTTAGCGGGCCGCTCTCCTACAATGAGCAGTTCTTC.

This clonotype was counted only a few times. The chain recombines TRBV15 with TRBJ2-3; D is undetermined. The CDR3 is made up of 17 amino acids. The V gene's germline CDR1 is LNHNV and CDR2 YYDKDF (reference sequence). V lost 0 bases and J 0 bases, leaving 13 bases between the germline ends. The CDR3 coding sequence is TGTGCCACCAGCAGAGAGAGAAAGACGGGCAGCACAGATACGCAGTATTTT. Protein product: CATSRERKTGSTDTQYF.

This clonotype was seen ten or more times. V gene TRBV10-3 combines with J gene TRBJ2-7; D possibly corresponds to TRBD1 (6 bases). The CDR3 has 13 residues. V was shortened by 2 bases and J by 4 bases, with 9 bases between the two germline ends. The germline V gene has CDR1 ENHRY and CDR2 SYGVKD. Here the CDR3 reads CAISEDRRYEQYV. The CDR3 DNA follows: TGTGCCATCAGTGAGGACAGGAGATACGAGCAGTACGTC.

This clonotype was seen only a few times. The chain couples TRBV20-1 to TRBJ2-1; D gene ambiguous. Germline CDR1 reads DFQATT; CDR2 reads SNEGSKA (reference sequence). The CDR3 consists of 14 residues. The V end lost 5 bases, the J end lost 0 bases, and 11 bases lay between the germline ends. This CDR3 is CSAPPRNSYNEQFF. In DNA form, the CDR3 reads TGCAGTGCTCCTCCTAGGAACTCCTACAATGAGCAGTTCTTC.

The chain is built from TRBV6-1 and TRBJ2-5; TRBD1 might be the D (5 bases). The CDR3 totals 16 residues. Looked up from germline, CDR1 is MNHNS and CDR2 is SASEGT. The V end lost 5 bases, the J end lost 4 bases, and 20 bases lay between the germline ends. CDR3 bases: TGTGCCAGCAGTAGGGCCGGACACAAATTCGGAGAGACCCAGTACTTC. Amino acid sequence: CASSRAGHKFGETQYF.

This clonotype was recorded a few times. This sequence joins TRBV7-2 and TRBJ1-2; D gene uncertain. Germline loops: CDR1 SGHTA, CDR2 FQGNSA. The ends were cut back, 6 bases at V and 0 bases at J, with 14 bases in the middle. CDR3 length equals 15 residues. DNA of the CDR3: TGTGCCAGCAGGAAAGGGTCGTCAACTAACTATGGCTACACCTTC. Protein sequence: CASRKGSSTNYGYTF. Full variable domain (outside the CDR3, taken from reference TRBV7-2 and TRBJ1-2): GAGVSQSPSNKVTEKGKDVELRCDPISGHTALYWYRQSLGQGLEFLIYFQGNSAPDKSGLPSDRFSAERTGGSVSTLTIQRTQQEDSAVYLCASRKGSSTNYGYTFGSGTRLTVV.

This clonotype was seen a single time. The chain couples TRBV28 to TRBJ2-1; 8 bases align to TRBD2. Germline trimming cut 5 bases from V and 9 bases from J; bases unmatched to any gene: 15. CDR3 size: 16 residues. Germline CDR1 and CDR2: MDHEN and SYDVKM. CDR3 amino acids: CASSPLTGGSEGEQFF. The DNA of the CDR3 is TGTGCCAGCAGTCCCCTTACGGGGGGGTCTGAGGGTGAGCAGTTCTTC.

The chain has TRBV7-9 and TRBJ2-5, with TRBD2 identical over 10 bases. CDR3 size: 15 residues. Germline-derived CDR1 and CDR2 are SEHNR and FQNEAQ (reference sequence). V lost 4 bases, J lost 5 bases, and 7 bases stayed unmatched. CDR3: CASSSGTSDRETQYF. The CDR3 region has the DNA TGTGCCAGCAGCTCTGGGACTAGCGACAGGGAGACCCAGTACTTC.

The rearrangement uses TRBV2 and TRBJ2-2, with TRBD2 identical over 7 bases. CDR1 and CDR2 from the germline V gene are SNHLY and FYNNEI. The CDR3 is 14 amino acids. J lost 5 bases, V lost 3 bases, and 3 bases had no gene match. CDR3 in DNA: TGTGCCAGCAGTGACCCCGGGGGGACCGGGGAGCTGTTTTTT. Translating it yields CASSDPGGTGELFF. Complete variable domain (other parts from reference TRBV2 and TRBJ2-2): EPEVTQTPSHQVTQMGQEVILRCVPISNHLYFYWYRQILGQKVEFLVSFYNNEISEKSEIFDDQFSVERPDGSNFTLKIRSTKLEDSAMYFCASSDPGGTGELFFGEGSRLTVL.

This clonotype appeared many times. The chain carries TRBV28 and TRBJ2-3; D is possibly TRBD2 (6 bases). CDR3 length equals 16 residues. V was pared by 3 bases and J by 2 bases, with 15 bases between. Germline CDR1 reads MDHEN; CDR2 reads SYDVKM. The CDR3 is CASSFPPAGTTDTQYF. DNA for the CDR3: TGTGCCAGCAGTTTTCCCCCTGCGGGGACCACAGATACGCAGTATTTT.

This clonotype was counted a few times. This chain uses TRBV29-1 with TRBJ1-4, with TRBD1 identical over 9 bases. Losses at the gene ends were 4 bases for V and 8 bases for J; bases not matched to a gene: 2. CDR1 SQVTM and CDR2 ANQGSEA come from the germline V gene. This CDR3 is 12 amino acids long. CDR3 sequence: CSVGQGEEKLFF. The CDR3 region has the DNA TGCAGCGTTGGACAGGGGGAAGAAAAACTGTTTTTT.

The chain employs TRBV20-1 and TRBJ1-2; 8 positions agree with TRBD1. The CDR3 contains 14 residues. V shed 0 bases, J shed 10 bases, and the junction held 10 bases outside the gene matches. Germline assignment: CDR1 DFQATT and CDR2 SNEGSKA (reference sequence). The CDR3: CSARDPGGSSFYTF. The CDR3 nucleotides read TGCAGTGCTAGAGATCCAGGGGGCTCCTCTTTCTACACCTTC.

The chain links TRBV5-1 to TRBJ2-1; 9 bases line up with TRBD1. Germline V gene sequence: CDR1 SGHRS, CDR2 YFSETQ. This CDR3 is built from 15 residues. After removal of 1 base from V and 5 bases from J, the junction contained 4 bases not matched to a gene. This CDR3 reads CASSLRDREHNEQFF. CDR3 bases: TGCGCCAGCAGCTTGAGGGACAGGGAGCACAATGAGCAGTTCTTC.

The chain joins TRBV4-1 to TRBJ2-1; TRBD2 matches 7 bases. V lost 1 base and J lost 5; bases outside the gene matches: 5. Germline V gene data show CDR1 as MGHRA and CDR2 as YSYEKL. CDR3 length: 15 amino acids. This chain's CDR3 is CASSQGGRGDNEQFF. The DNA for the CDR3 is TGCGCCAGCAGCCAAGGGGGGAGGGGTGACAATGAGCAGTTCTTC.

This sequence joins TRBV16 and TRBJ2-2; D call uncertain. V gave up 2 bases and J gave up 3 bases, with 7 bases separating them. The CDR3 has 14 amino acids. Germline V CDR1 and CDR2: KGHSY, FQNENV. CDR3 sequence (DNA): TGTGCCAGCAGCCAAGTCTCGGACACCGGGGAGCTGTTTTTT. Protein sequence: CASSQVSDTGELFF.

This clonotype was counted between two and nine times. This rearrangement joins TRBV24-1 to TRBJ2-1; 14 nucleotides agree with TRBD2. J gave up 6 bases and V 4 bases, and 1 base lay outside the gene matches. Germline V gene sequence: CDR1 KGHDR, CDR2 SFDVKD. CDR3 size: 15 residues. The CDR3 loop reads CATSEGLAGVNEQFF. The CDR3 bases are TGTGCCACCAGTGAGGGACTAGCGGGAGTCAATGAGCAGTTCTTC.

The chain is built from TRBV29-1 and TRBJ2-1; the D gene is possibly TRBD2 (6 bases). Germline lookup yields CDR1 SQVTM and CDR2 ANQGSEA. V shed 0 bases and J shed 0 bases, with 15 bases lying between them. The CDR3 spans 17 residues. The CDR3 sequence: CSVEEGLDASSYNEQFF. Written as DNA, the CDR3 is TGCAGCGTTGAAGAGGGACTCGACGCGAGCTCCTACAATGAGCAGTTCTTC.

This clonotype was recorded a few times. V is TRBV14 and J is TRBJ2-1, with D perhaps matching TRBD1 or TRBD2 (6 bases each). The germline V gene has CDR1 SGHDN and CDR2 FVKESK. The CDR3 sequence is 15 residues long. Trimming pared 4 bases from V and 3 bases from J, leaving 13 bases between. The CDR3 bases are TGTGCCAGCAGCCGGTGGGGGGCGGTCTACAATGAGCAGTTCTTC. This encodes CASSRWGAVYNEQFF.

This clonotype has only a few counts. The V call is TRBV12-3 or TRBV12-4, the J call TRBJ2-1; 8 positions match TRBD2. V shed 5 bases and J 8 bases; nucleotides not matched to a gene: 11. This CDR3 has 15 residues. In DNA form, the CDR3 reads TGTGCCAGCAGTAGTACGAGCGGGAGTTCGGATGAGCAGTTCTTC. The encoded protein is CASSSTSGSSDEQFF.

V gene TRBV3-1 combines with J gene TRBJ2-1; unclear D gene. The CDR3 covers 11 residues. CDR1 and CDR2 from the germline V gene are LGHDT and YNNKEL (reference sequence). V lost 10 bases and J 4 bases, leaving 8 bases between the germline ends. The CDR3 is CATKTYNEQFF. CDR3 nucleotide sequence: TGTGCCACAAAGACGTACAATGAGCAGTTCTTC.

The DNA for the CDR3 is TGTGCCAGCAGCTCAATAGAGACCCAGTACTTC. Its protein is CASSSIETQYF. The rearrangement uses TRBV7-2 and TRBJ2-5; no clear D. The V end lost 4 bases, the J end lost 4 bases, and 4 bases lay between the germline ends. Germline loops: CDR1 SGHTA, CDR2 FQGNSA. The CDR3 contains 11 residues.

V and J are TRBV6-1 and TRBJ1-5; a possible D gene is TRBD1 (5 bases). Germline V gene sequence: CDR1 MNHNS, CDR2 SASEGT. This CDR3 is 14 amino acids long. V lost 6 bases to trimming and J lost 4 bases, with 13 bases between them. CDR3 bases: TGTGCCAGCAGAATACCGGGACGGAATCAGCCCCAGCATTTT. Encoded protein: CASRIPGRNQPQHF.

This clonotype turned up a few times. V is TRBV10-3 and J is TRBJ1-6; D possibly corresponds to TRBD1 (5 bases). This CDR3 is built from 15 residues. With 0 bases removed from V and 8 bases from J, the gap between germline ends came to 11 bases. The germline CDR1 and CDR2 sequences are ENHRY and SYGVKD. The CDR3 nucleotides are TGTGCCATCAGTGAGTCGGGCCGGGGGGATTCACCCCTCCACTTT. This codes for CAISESGRGDSPLHF.

The rearrangement uses TRBV12-5 and TRBJ2-1; 7 bases are shared with TRBD2. The germline V gene has CDR1 LGHNT and CDR2 FRNRAP. The CDR3 runs 16 residues. The junction had 8 bases not matched to a gene; V was cut back by 6 bases and J by 0 bases. This chain's CDR3 is CASGWASGLSYNEQFF. The CDR3 DNA reads TGTGCTAGTGGGTGGGCTAGCGGACTCTCCTACAATGAGCAGTTCTTC.

This clonotype was counted ten times or more. The chain employs TRBV5-1 and TRBJ1-2; 9 bases map to TRBD1. The J segment lost 4 bases and the V segment lost 4 bases, leaving 17 bases of the junction unmatched. Germline V gene lookup returns CDR1 SGHRS and CDR2 YFSETQ. The length of the CDR3 is 18 residues. The CDR3 reads CASSLSGQGSVPTYGYTF. CDR3 coding DNA: TGCGCCAGCAGCCTCTCCGGACAGGGGTCTGTCCCTACCTATGGCTACACCTTC.

The chain carries TRBV20-1 and TRBJ2-3; 16 bases are a match to TRBD2. This CDR3 is 17 amino acids long. V shed 5 bases, J shed 4 bases, and the junction held 9 bases outside the gene matches. CDR1 and CDR2 from the germline V gene are DFQATT and SNEGSKA (reference sequence). In nucleotides, the CDR3 is TGCAGTGCTTACGGGACTAGCGGGAGGGCCTTACCAGATACGCAGTATTTT. This translates into CSAYGTSGRALPDTQYF.

The chain recombines TRBV18 with TRBJ2-1; D is uncertain. The CDR3 length is 14 residues. Germline CDR1 and CDR2: KGHSH and LQKENI. V was trimmed by 3 bases and J by 4 bases, leaving 10 bases between them. The CDR3: CASSPVLTYNEQFF. The CDR3, as DNA: TGTGCCAGCTCACCCGTACTTACGTACAATGAGCAGTTCTTC. Supplemented by reference TRBV18 and TRBJ2-1, the full variable domain reads NAGVMQNPRHLVRRRGQEARLRCSPMKGHSHVYWYRQLPEEGLKFMVYLQKENIIDESGMPKERFSAEFPKEGPSILRIQQVVRGDSAAYFCASSPVLTYNEQFFGPGTRLTVL.